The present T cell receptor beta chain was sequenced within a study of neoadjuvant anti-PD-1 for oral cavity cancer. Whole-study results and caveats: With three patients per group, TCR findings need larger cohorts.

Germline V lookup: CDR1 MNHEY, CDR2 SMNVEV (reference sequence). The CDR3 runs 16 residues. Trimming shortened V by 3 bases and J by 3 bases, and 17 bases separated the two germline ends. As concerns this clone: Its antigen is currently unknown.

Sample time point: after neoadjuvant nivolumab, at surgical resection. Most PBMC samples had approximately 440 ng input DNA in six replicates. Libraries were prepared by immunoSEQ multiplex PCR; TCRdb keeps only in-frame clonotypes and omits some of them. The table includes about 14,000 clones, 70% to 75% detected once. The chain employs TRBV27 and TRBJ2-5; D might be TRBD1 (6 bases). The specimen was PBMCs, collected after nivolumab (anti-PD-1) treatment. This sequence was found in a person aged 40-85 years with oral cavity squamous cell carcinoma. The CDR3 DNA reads TGTGCCAGCAGTTTGATGATGACAGAGGGGGAAGAGACCCAGTACTTC. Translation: CASSLMMTEGEETQYF.